What follows are 10 T cell receptor beta chains derived from one specimen sequenced in a study of T cells in Graves' hyperthyroidism and ophthalmopathy. Researchers took RNA transcripts and amplified the TCR beta CDR3 regions from them. The primer set for the first-round RT-PCR of the TCR CDR3 was HTBI. Via MiXCR, TCRdb re-called the multiplex PCR reads, giving one row per CDR3 protein. The table lists 500,000 to 800,000 distinct CDR3 sequences, about 14% of them singletons. The sequencing sample was made of blood. The receptors come from a woman between 45 and 65 years old with Graves' ophthalmopathy.

On this clonotype itself: The junction departs from the called germline gene at one end, perhaps through a read error. This chain uses TRBV18 with TRBJ2-5; 10 nucleotides agree with TRBD1. Germline CDR1 reads KGHSH; CDR2 reads LQKENI. CDR3 length: 15 amino acids. CDR3 sequence reads: CASSPRTGGVETRYF. The CDR3 nucleotides are TGTGCCAGCTCACCCCGGACAGGGGGTGTGGAGACCCGGTACTTC.

This clonotype occurred many times. This chain uses TRBV20-1 with TRBJ2-1; possibly TRBD1 or TRBD2 for D (5 bases each). The CDR3 runs 16 residues. CDR1 and CDR2 (germline): DFQATT, SNEGSKA (reference sequence). V dropped 3 bases and J dropped 0 bases, with 15 bases sitting between them. CDR3 sequence: CSASGFGGSSYNEQFF. As DNA, the CDR3 is TGCAGTGCTAGTGGTTTTGGGGGTAGCTCCTACAATGAGCAGTTCTTC.

There are many counts of this clonotype. The J gene is TRBJ1-4, the V gene TRBV24-1; D is possibly TRBD1 (5 bases). Germline CDR1 reads KGHDR; CDR2 reads SFDVKD. CDR3 length: 17 amino acids. Trimming removed 2 bases at V and 0 bases at J, with 12 bases between. The CDR3 region has the DNA TGTGCCACCAGTGATTCGGGGACGGGAACAACTAATGAAAAACTGTTTTTT. Its protein product is CATSDSGTGTTNEKLFF.

This clonotype was seen many times. This chain joins TRBV2 and TRBJ2-7; 12 bases fit TRBD2. The CDR3 is made up of 15 amino acids. V was pared by 8 bases and J by 4 bases, with 9 bases of the junction left unmatched. The germline gives CDR1 SNHLY, CDR2 FYNNEI. CDR3 DNA sequence: TGTGCCAGCTCACCAACTAGCGGGAGGAGGTACGAGCAGTACTTC. Encoded protein: CASSPTSGRRYEQYF.

This clonotype was detected once. The chain is built from TRBV4-3 and TRBJ2-1, with 9 nucleotides matching TRBD1. Per the germline V gene, CDR1 is LGHNA and CDR2 is YSLEER. The CDR3 is 17 residues long. V shed 1 base and J 9 bases; nucleotides not matched to a gene: 13. In nucleotides, the CDR3 is TGCGCCAGCAGCCAAGGAACCGGGACAGGGTCTAATTCTGAGCAGTTCTTC. This codes for CASSQGTGTGSNSEQFF.

This clonotype was detected a few times. This chain uses TRBV9 with TRBJ2-1; 9 bases agree with TRBD2. CDR1 is SGDLS, CDR2 YYNGEE, per germline. CDR3 length equals 15 residues. V lost 0 bases to trimming and J lost 5 bases; unmatched junction nucleotides: 3. The CDR3 spells CASSVGLAVNNEQFF. The CDR3 coding sequence is TGTGCCAGCAGCGTAGGACTAGCGGTAAACAATGAGCAGTTCTTC.

This clonotype was observed many times. The chain is built from TRBV27 and TRBJ2-3, with 9 nucleotides matching TRBD1. This CDR3 is 15 amino acids long. The J segment lost 2 bases and the V segment lost 4 bases, leaving 4 bases of the junction unmatched. Germline V CDR1 and CDR2: MNHEY, SMNVEV (reference sequence). Written as DNA, the CDR3 is TGTGCCAGCAGTTCGGACAGGGGTAACACAGATACGCAGTATTTT. Its translation is CASSSDRGNTDTQYF.

Many counts were recorded for this clonotype. CDR3 loop: CASSFRQSNYGYTF. In DNA form, the CDR3 reads TGTGCCAGCAGCTTCAGACAGTCTAACTATGGCTACACCTTC. The chain is built from TRBV11-2 and TRBJ1-2, with D perhaps matching TRBD1 (5 bases). V gave up 3 bases and J gave up 0 bases, with 8 bases separating them. The CDR3 extends over 14 amino acids. Germline V gene sequence: CDR1 SGHAT, CDR2 FQNNGV.

The chain couples TRBV12-5 to TRBJ1-5, with TRBD1 matching 10 bases. There are 19 residues in the CDR3. The germline V gene has CDR1 LGHNT and CDR2 FRNRAP. V shed 0 bases and J 4 bases; nucleotides not matched to a gene: 12. This CDR3 reads CASGLVRGTGDATNQPQHF. CDR3 coding DNA: TGTGCTAGTGGTTTGGTACGGGGGACAGGGGACGCCACTAATCAGCCCCAGCATTTT.

This clonotype turned up a few times. This rearrangement joins TRBV24-1 to TRBJ1-2; D is perhaps TRBD1 (5 bases). The CDR3 length is 13 residues. In germline, CDR1 is KGHDR, CDR2 SFDVKD. V was clipped by 4 bases and J by 4 bases, with 9 bases between them. CDR3 sequence reads: CATSEGDGYGYTF. CDR3 sequence (DNA): TGTGCCACCAGTGAAGGGGACGGCTATGGCTACACCTTC.